This T cell receptor (beta chain) was recorded in a study of blood T cell repertoires in COVID-19. For the study at large: Italy, Spain and the United States were the sources of the convalescent and acute COVID-19 samples.

In terms of age and location, participants ranged from roughly 18 to 100 years and lived in around 22 US areas. Two negative PCRs, clearance, or symptom resolution were required of recovered Cohort 3 donors. Clones were sequenced by immunoSEQ multiplex PCR, and TCRdb holds only the in-frame ones, with some missing. The sample records 190,000 or so clones, 85% being singletons. The receptor's source is a man aged 35-49 years who had recovered from COVID-19. The sample comprised PBMCs or T cells enriched from blood (not recorded which).

The CDR3 spells CASSVGQGDTEAFF. DNA of the CDR3: TGTGCCAGCAGCGTAGGGCAGGGTGACACTGAAGCTTTCTTT. The genes are TRBV9 and TRBJ1-1, with D tentatively TRBD1 (5 bases). V lost 0 bases and J lost 3, with 9 bases in between. The CDR3 has 14 residues. Germline CDR1 reads SGDLS; CDR2 reads YYNGEE.